This T cell receptor beta chain appears in the sequencing data of a study of cytomegalovirus exposure and HLA in healthy donors. General observations from the study: Listed as cytomegalovirus-associated were 170 or so TCR beta chains. Across donors, most TCRs were seen rarely, yet some public ones were widespread.

Remarks on this clone: Its antigen is undetermined.

The CDR3 consists of 14 residues. V lost 5 bases to trimming and J lost 2 bases, with 13 bases between them. Germline-derived CDR1 and CDR2 are SGHVS and FNYEAQ. The donors were part of the approximately 120-subject validation cohort, which stood apart from the roughly 730-subject first cohort. Produced via immunoSEQ multiplex PCR; TCRdb's table is partial and in-frame only. The sample shows about 100,000 clones, roughly 95% of them seen only once. The clonotype originates from a woman under 30 in good health and CMV-seronegative. Sequenced sample: PBMCs. The gene calls are TRBV7-6 and TRBJ2-7; tentatively, D is TRBD2 (6 bases). The DNA for the CDR3 is TGTGCCAGCAGCCTTACTCCGGGGGCCTACGAGCAGTACTTC. It specifies CASSLTPGAYEQYF.